The entry below describes one TCR beta chain. The data were taken from a study of human T cells and chemical hapten exposure. Time point denoted: patch test 1, 2 weeks after DPC sensitization. Specified treatment: therapeutic diphenylcyclopropenone sensitization with weekly scalp DPC. TCRdb re-called the RACE reads through MiXCR, storing one row per CDR3 protein. This table holds 150,000 to 200,000 distinct CDR3 sequences, 20% to 25% found once. With V trimmed by 4 bases and J by 2 bases, 2 bases remained unmatched. The CDR3 has 15 amino acids. Per germline, CDR1 LGHDT and CDR2 YNNKEL (reference sequence).

This material consisted of whole blood, taken in connection with sensitization to the hapten diphenylcyclopropenone (DPC). The V gene is TRBV3-1, the J gene TRBJ2-2; 9 bases fit TRBD2. The clonotype originates from a woman aged 50 to 60 with alopecia areata. Some clones in this sample may be carry-over from other donors' samples. The CDR3 spells CASSPSGINTGELFF. The DNA of the CDR3 is TGTGCCAGCAGCCCTAGCGGGATTAACACCGGGGAGCTGTTTTTT.